This TCR beta chain was identified in a study of blood T cell repertoires in COVID-19. Overall study context: From the United States, Italy and Spain came samples of acute and convalescent COVID-19. PBMCs, B-cell-depleted T cells, or T cells were the source of the cDNA or gDNA that made up the material.

Study processing details: Nucleated cell number was recorded as an estimate derived from reference gene primer amplification. Libraries were prepared by immunoSEQ multiplex PCR; TCRdb keeps only in-frame clonotypes and omits some of them. V and J calls and clone size are those listed in that table; D and trimming were worked out from the DNA. This table holds about 71,000 clones, around nine tenths found once. The length of the CDR3 is 13 residues. V was shortened by 5 bases and J by 4 bases, with 9 bases between the two germline ends. The germline V gene has CDR1 LNHDA and CDR2 SQIVND (reference sequence).

This chain links TRBV19 with TRBJ1-5; no clear D. Sequencing was done on a sample of peripheral blood. The clonotype originates from a woman aged 18-29 years with acute or convalescent COVID-19. In DNA form, the CDR3 reads TGTGCCAGTAGTTTAGGAGCTAATCAGCCCCAGCATTTT. Residues: CASSLGANQPQHF. Supplemented by reference TRBV19 and TRBJ1-5, the full variable domain reads DGGITQSPKYLFRKEGQNVTLSCEQNLNHDAMYWYRQDPGQGLRLIYYSQIVNDFQKGDIAEGYSVSREKKESFPLTVTSAQKNPTAFYLCASSLGANQPQHFGDGTRLSIL.